This T cell receptor beta chain is drawn from a study of blood T cell repertoires in COVID-19. The V and J ends lost 3 bases and 4 bases respectively, with 18 bases between them. Germline values: CDR1 LNHDA, CDR2 SQIVND (reference sequence). CDR3 length: 16 residues. Original data processing: From reference gene primer amplification, estimates of nucleated cell counts were derived. Data came from immunoSEQ multiplex PCR; TCRdb stores just in-frame clones and leaves some out. The V and J calls and clone size were taken over from that table, and D and trimming were inferred from the DNA. The sample records around 150,000 clones, around 85% being singletons.

The rearrangement joins TRBV19 to TRBJ1-2, with a tentative D call TRBD1 (6 bases). This sequence was found in a human donor with acute or convalescent COVID-19. The donor label of this sample is uncertain. Sequences were obtained from peripheral blood. The CDR3 DNA sequence: TGTGCCAGTAGTATCCCGTCGACAGGCCCTCGCTATGGCTACACCTTC. Encoded protein: CASSIPSTGPRYGYTF.